The rows below give T cell receptor beta chains drawn from one sample of a study of T cells in localized non-small cell lung cancer. Some clones are missing from TCRdb's copy, which holds only in-frame ones; the method was immunoSEQ multiplex PCR. The data contain approximately 72,000 clones, roughly 81% of them singletons. This specimen was peripheral blood, taken before any cancer treatment. All receptors derive from a female donor at least 60 years old with stage I lung adenocarcinoma. Both conserved end residues are part of each CDR3. The order of the fields is V gene, J gene, clone size, D gene, CDR3 protein, CDR3 DNA. A D gene is named only where the DNA matches it firmly. Only some rows state a clone size, as once, few, many or a class for expanded clones.

TRBV7-2	TRBJ2-1	once	-	CASSLGQAGSAEQFF	TGTGCCAGCAGCTTAGGACAGGCGGGAAGCGCTGAGCAGTTCTTC
TRBV2	TRBJ1-5	-	-	CASSEASARPQHF	TGTGCCAGCAGTGAAGCCTCAGCGCGCCCCCAGCATTTT
TRBV7-3	TRBJ2-6	once	TRBD1	CASSPHRGRLGSGANVLTF	TGTGCCAGCAGCCCTCACAGGGGGCGCCTTGGATCTGGGGCCAACGTCCTGACTTTC
TRBV5-1	TRBJ1-6	-	TRBD1	CASSAGQTGGSPLHF	TGCGCCAGCAGCGCGGGACAGACGGGGGGTTCACCCCTCCACTTT
TRBV14	TRBJ1-1	-	TRBD1	CASRRNLGQGDTEAFF	TGTGCCAGCAGGCGAAATTTGGGACAGGGGGACACTGAAGCTTTCTTT
TRBV5-6	TRBJ1-2	-	TRBD1	CASSRDRKIYGYTF	TGTGCCAGCAGCCGGGACAGGAAGATCTATGGCTACACCTTC
TRBV19	TRBJ2-7	-	-	CASSRGPTYEQYF	TGTGCCAGTAGCAGGGGACCTACTTACGAGCAGTACTTC
TRBV4-2	TRBJ2-1	-	TRBD2	CASSRTSGNSYNEQFF	TGTGCCAGCAGCCGGACAAGCGGGAACTCCTACAATGAGCAGTTCTTC
TRBV25-1	TRBJ2-7	-	TRBD1	CASSATGQGKDEQYF	TGTGCCAGCAGTGCCACGGGACAGGGTAAGGACGAGCAGTACTTC
TRBV5-8	TRBJ1-2	-	TRBD1	CASSFGTGINYGYTF	TGTGCCAGCAGCTTCGGGACAGGGATTAACTATGGCTACACCTTC
TRBV5-1	TRBJ2-3	-	-	CASSLEGGPVDTQYF	TGCGCCAGCAGCTTGGAGGGGGGGCCGGTAGATACGCAGTATTTT
TRBV28	TRBJ2-7	-	-	CASSPPPFYEQYF	TGTGCCAGCAGTCCACCCCCGTTCTACGAGCAGTACTTC
TRBV6-5	TRBJ2-2	-	TRBD1	CASKQGIITGELFF	TGTGCCAGCAAACAGGGGATCATCACCGGGGAGCTGTTTTTT
TRBV29-1	TRBJ2-1	-	-	CSVPYGYEQFF	TGCAGCGTCCCCTACGGGTATGAGCAGTTCTTC
TRBV6-1	TRBJ2-1	few	TRBD2	CASSAGTSSNEQFF	TGTGCCAGCAGTGCCGGGACTAGCAGCAATGAGCAGTTCTTC
TRBV2	TRBJ1-4	-	-	CASSVENSNEKLFF	TGTGCCAGCAGTGTAGAAAACTCTAATGAAAAACTGTTTTTT
TRBV7-9	TRBJ2-3	-	-	CASESRTDTQYF	TGTGCCAGCGAGAGCCGCACAGATACGCAGTATTTT
TRBV7-9	TRBJ2-7	once	TRBD1	CASSLGQGAYEQYF	TGTGCCAGCAGCTTAGGGCAGGGGGCTTACGAGCAGTACTTC
TRBV5-4	TRBJ2-2	-	TRBD2	CASSSGTSGGASGTGELFF	TGTGCCAGCAGCTCCGGGACTAGCGGGGGGGCCTCGGGCACCGGGGAGCTGTTTTTT
TRBV11-2	TRBJ2-5	-	-	CASRIGTQETQYF	TGTGCCAGCAGGATCGGGACCCAAGAGACCCAGTACTTC
TRBV5-1	TRBJ1-1	-	-	CASSSGQGSNTEAFF	TGCGCCAGCAGCTCGGGTCAGGGCTCGAACACTGAAGCTTTCTTT
TRBV6-1	TRBJ1-2	few	TRBD1	CASEGQVYGYTF	TGTGCCAGCGAAGGACAGGTTTATGGCTACACCTTC
TRBV11-3	TRBJ2-2	-	TRBD2	CASSALAGHTGELFF	TGTGCCAGCAGCGCCCTAGCGGGGCACACCGGGGAGCTGTTTTTT
TRBV5-1	TRBJ2-3	-	-	CASSLEASPRATDTQYF	TGCGCCAGCAGCTTGGAGGCTAGCCCTCGAGCCACAGATACGCAGTATTTT
TRBV2	TRBJ2-3	-	-	CASRRGRYTDTQYF	TGTGCCAGCAGAAGGGGCAGGTACACAGATACGCAGTATTTT
TRBV7-3	TRBJ1-1	-	-	CASSSQGVGTEAFF	TGTGCCAGCAGCTCCCAGGGAGTAGGGACTGAAGCTTTCTTT
TRBV28	TRBJ2-2	-	-	CASSRTRGELFF	TGTGCCAGCAGCCGGACACGCGGGGAGCTGTTTTTT